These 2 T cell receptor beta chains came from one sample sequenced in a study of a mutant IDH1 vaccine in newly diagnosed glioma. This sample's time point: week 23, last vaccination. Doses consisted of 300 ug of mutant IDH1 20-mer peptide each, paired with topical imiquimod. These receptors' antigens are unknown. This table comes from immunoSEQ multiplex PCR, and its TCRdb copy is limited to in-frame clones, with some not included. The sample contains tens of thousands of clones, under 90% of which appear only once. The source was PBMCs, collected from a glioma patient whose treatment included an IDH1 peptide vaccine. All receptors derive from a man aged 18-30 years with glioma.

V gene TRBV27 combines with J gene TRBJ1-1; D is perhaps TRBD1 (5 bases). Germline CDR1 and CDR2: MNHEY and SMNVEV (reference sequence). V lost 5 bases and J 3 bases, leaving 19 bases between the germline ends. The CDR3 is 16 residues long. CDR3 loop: CASSQLLQVRHTEAFF. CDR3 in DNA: TGTGCCAGCAGTCAACTATTACAGGTCAGACACACTGAAGCTTTCTTT.

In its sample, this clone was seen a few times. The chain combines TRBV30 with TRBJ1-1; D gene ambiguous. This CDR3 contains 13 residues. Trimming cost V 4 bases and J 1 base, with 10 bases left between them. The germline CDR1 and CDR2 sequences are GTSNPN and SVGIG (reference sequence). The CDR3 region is CAWTSQANTEAFF. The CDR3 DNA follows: TGTGCCTGGACCTCCCAAGCGAACACTGAAGCTTTCTTT.